This paragraph covers one T cell receptor (beta chain) sequence. Antigen: not known. Since a much larger clone is just one base distant, this may be a read error. This CDR3 fails to terminate in the conserved phenylalanine or tryptophan, so it likely reflects a read error. This CDR3 has 16 amino acids. Germline V lookup: CDR1 MNHNS, CDR2 SASEGT. Trimming at V came to 3 bases and at J to 4 bases, leaving 7 bases not matched to a gene. The data were obtained in a study of tumor-infiltrating lymphocytes in primary liver carcinoma. Both blood RNA, taken from unsorted whole blood, and germline DNA were extracted. Presurgery, four milliliters of peripheral blood were collected. Using a constant-region primer together with ProtoScript II reverse transcriptase, TCR beta cDNA was made from 500 to 650 ng of total RNA. Each TCR beta library was derived from three nested multiplex PCR rounds that employed slightly modified ARM-PCR. With TRBV1-TRBV30 forward primers and a C-beta reverse primer, the first two PCR rounds were run for approximately 10 cycles each. TCRdb reanalysed the multiplex PCR reads using MiXCR and keeps one entry per CDR3 protein. The table lists about 320,000 distinct CDR3 sequences, approximately 60% of them singletons.

Whole-study findings and limits: The top-250-clone fraction was significantly higher in tumors than in blood (p = 0.039).

The receptor was derived from a middle-aged man with primary liver carcinoma and hepatitis B virus infection. Material: peripheral blood. This chain uses TRBV6-1 with TRBJ2-3; 10 nucleotides align to TRBD2. CDR3 in DNA: TGTGCCAGCAGTGACCCTAGCGGGAGTGGGTCAGATACGCAGTATTCT. It yields the protein CASSDPSGSGSDTQYS.